This TCR beta chain stems from a study of blood T cell repertoires in COVID-19. Study information: The origin of the acute and convalescent COVID-19 samples was the United States, Italy and Spain.

The CDR3 has 15 amino acids. Looked up from germline, CDR1 is SGHKS and CDR2 is YYEKEE (reference sequence). With 6 bases clipped from V and 2 bases from J, the junction kept 4 bases outside the gene matches. TCRdb's table, derived via immunoSEQ multiplex PCR, lists solely in-frame clones and lacks some. Found here are about 270,000 clones, more than 70% of them singletons; the top ten hold around 2%. The sequence was obtained from a woman aged 55-75 years in a cohort exposed to, infected with or recovered from COVID-19 (not recorded which). This sequence joins TRBV5-5 and TRBJ2-3; 12 bases are shared with TRBD2. Sequences were obtained from PBMCs or T cells enriched from blood (not recorded which). CDR3 amino acids: CASILAGGPTDTQYF. The CDR3 coding sequence is TGTGCCAGCATCCTAGCGGGAGGGCCCACAGATACGCAGTATTTT.